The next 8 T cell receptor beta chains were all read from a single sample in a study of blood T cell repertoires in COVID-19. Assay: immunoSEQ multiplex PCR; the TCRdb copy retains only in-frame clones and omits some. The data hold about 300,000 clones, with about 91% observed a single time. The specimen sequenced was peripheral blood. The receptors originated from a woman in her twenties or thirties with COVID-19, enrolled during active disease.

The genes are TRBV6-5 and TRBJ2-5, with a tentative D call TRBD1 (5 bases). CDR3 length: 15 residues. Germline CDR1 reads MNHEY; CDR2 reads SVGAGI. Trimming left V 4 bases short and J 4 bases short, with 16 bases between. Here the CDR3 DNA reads TGTGCCAGCAGTTCTTATCTGGGGCGCGGAGAGACCCAGTACTTC. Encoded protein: CASSSYLGRGETQYF.

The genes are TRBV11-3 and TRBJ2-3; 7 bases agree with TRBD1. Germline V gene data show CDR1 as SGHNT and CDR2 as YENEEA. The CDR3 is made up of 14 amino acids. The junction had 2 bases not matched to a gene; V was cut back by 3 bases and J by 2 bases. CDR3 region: CASSLTGNTDTQYF. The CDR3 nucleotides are TGTGCCAGCAGCTTGACAGGGAACACAGATACGCAGTATTTT.

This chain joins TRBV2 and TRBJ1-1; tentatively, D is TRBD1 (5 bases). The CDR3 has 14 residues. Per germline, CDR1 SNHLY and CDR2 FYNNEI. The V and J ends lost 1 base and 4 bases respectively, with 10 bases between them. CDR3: CASSEGRVTTEAFF. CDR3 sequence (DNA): TGTGCCAGCAGTGAAGGCAGGGTCACCACTGAAGCTTTCTTT.

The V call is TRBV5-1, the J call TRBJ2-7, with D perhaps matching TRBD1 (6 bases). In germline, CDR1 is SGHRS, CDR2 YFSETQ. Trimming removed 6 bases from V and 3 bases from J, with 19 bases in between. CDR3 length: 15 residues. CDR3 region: CASTPGANRDYEQYF. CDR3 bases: TGCGCCAGCACACCAGGGGCCAATCGTGACTACGAGCAGTACTTC.

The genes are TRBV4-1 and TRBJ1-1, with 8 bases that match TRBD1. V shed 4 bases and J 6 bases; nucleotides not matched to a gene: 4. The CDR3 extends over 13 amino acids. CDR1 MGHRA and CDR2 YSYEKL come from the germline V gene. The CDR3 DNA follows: TGCGCCAGCAGCCCCCGGACAGGGCCTGAAGCTTTCTTT. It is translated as CASSPRTGPEAFF.

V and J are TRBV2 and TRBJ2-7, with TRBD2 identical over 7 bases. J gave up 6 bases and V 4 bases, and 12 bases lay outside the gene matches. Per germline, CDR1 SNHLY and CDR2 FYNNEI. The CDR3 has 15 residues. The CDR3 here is CASSGGIAGDLEQYV. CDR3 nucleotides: TGTGCCAGCAGTGGGGGGATAGCGGGTGATCTCGAGCAGTACGTC.

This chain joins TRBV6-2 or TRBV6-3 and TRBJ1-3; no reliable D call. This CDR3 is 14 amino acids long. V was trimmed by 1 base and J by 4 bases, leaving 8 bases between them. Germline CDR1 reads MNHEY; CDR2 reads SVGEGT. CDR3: CASSYYLPGNTIYF. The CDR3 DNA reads TGTGCCAGCAGTTACTATCTACCCGGAAACACCATATATTTT.

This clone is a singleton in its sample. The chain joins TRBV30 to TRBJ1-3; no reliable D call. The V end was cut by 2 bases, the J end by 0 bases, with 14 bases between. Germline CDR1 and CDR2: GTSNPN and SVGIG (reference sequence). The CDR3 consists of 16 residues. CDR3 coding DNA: TGTGCCTGGAGTCGAGGAAGGAAAAGCTCTGGAAACACCATATATTTT. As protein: CAWSRGRKSSGNTIYF.